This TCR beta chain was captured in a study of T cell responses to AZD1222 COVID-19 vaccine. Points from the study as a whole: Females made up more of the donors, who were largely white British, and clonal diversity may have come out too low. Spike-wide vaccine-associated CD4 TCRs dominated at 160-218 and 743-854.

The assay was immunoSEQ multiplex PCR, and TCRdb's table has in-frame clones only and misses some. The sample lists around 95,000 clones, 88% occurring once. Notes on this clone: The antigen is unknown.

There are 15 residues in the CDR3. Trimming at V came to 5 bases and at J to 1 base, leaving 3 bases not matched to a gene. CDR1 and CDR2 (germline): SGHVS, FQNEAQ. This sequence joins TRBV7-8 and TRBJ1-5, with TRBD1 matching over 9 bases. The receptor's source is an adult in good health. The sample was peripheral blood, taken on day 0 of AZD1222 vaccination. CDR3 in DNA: TGTGCCAGCAGCCCACAGGGGGCGAGCAATCAGCCCCAGCATTTT. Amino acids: CASSPQGASNQPQHF.